These T cell receptor beta chains were read from a single sample in a study of response to subunit inactivated influenza vaccine. TCRdb re-analysed the RT-PCR reads in MiXCR, keeping a single row per CDR3 protein. The data hold 700,000 to 900,000 distinct CDR3 sequences, with around 21% observed a single time. The sequencing used PBMCs from blood, collected more than 4 days after vaccination. Receptor source: a man over 45 who received an inactivated influenza vaccine. CDR3s include the opening cysteine and the closing phenylalanine or tryptophan. The order of the fields is D gene, J gene, clone size, V gene, CDR3 protein, CDR3 DNA. D genes are given only for firm matches. Size values are once, few and many counts, or a class for expanded clones, and some rows have none.

D gene: -; J gene: TRBJ2-7; clone size: -; V gene: TRBV18; CDR3 protein: CASSPPRTRGEQYF; CDR3 DNA: TGTGCCAGCTCACCTCCTAGGACTCGGGGGGAGCAGTACTTC
D gene: TRBD2; J gene: TRBJ2-7; clone size: -; V gene: TRBV4-3; CDR3 protein: CASSQEVAGAHEQYF; CDR3 DNA: TGCGCCAGCAGCCAGGAGGTAGCGGGAGCTCATGAGCAGTACTTC
D gene: -; J gene: TRBJ1-4; clone size: few; V gene: TRBV20-1; CDR3 protein: CSARSQYEKLFF; CDR3 DNA: TGCAGTGCTAGATCACAGTATGAAAAACTGTTTTTT
D gene: -; J gene: TRBJ2-7; clone size: few; V gene: TRBV24-1; CDR3 protein: CAVNPTAYEQYF; CDR3 DNA: TGTGCCGTAAACCCTACAGCCTACGAGCAGTACTTC
D gene: TRBD2; J gene: TRBJ2-3; clone size: -; V gene: TRBV10-3; CDR3 protein: CAISVGGGPDTQYF; CDR3 DNA: TGTGCCATCAGTGTGGGGGGGGGTCCAGATACGCAGTATTTT
D gene: -; J gene: TRBJ2-3; clone size: -; V gene: TRBV6-2/TRBV6-3; CDR3 protein: CASSYVAASTDTQYF; CDR3 DNA: TGTGCCAGCAGTTACGTAGCGGCAAGCACAGATACGCAGTATTTT
D gene: -; J gene: TRBJ1-1; clone size: -; V gene: TRBV7-9; CDR3 protein: CASSLEVGSTEAFF; CDR3 DNA: TGTGCCAGCAGCTTAGAGGTGGGTTCGACTGAAGCTTTCTTT
D gene: -; J gene: TRBJ2-2; clone size: -; V gene: TRBV20-1; CDR3 protein: CSASRIVETGELFF; CDR3 DNA: TGCAGTGCTAGTAGAATAGTAGAGACCGGGGAGCTGTTTTTT
D gene: TRBD2; J gene: TRBJ2-3; clone size: -; V gene: TRBV10-1; CDR3 protein: CASSRLAGGPKNTQYF; CDR3 DNA: TGCGCCAGCAGTCGACTAGCGGGGGGTCCCAAGAATACGCAGTATTTT
D gene: TRBD1; J gene: TRBJ1-2; clone size: -; V gene: TRBV5-6; CDR3 protein: CASSLVRRQGRYTF; CDR3 DNA: TGTGCCAGCAGCTTGGTCCGACGACAGGGGCGCTACACCTTC
D gene: -; J gene: TRBJ1-5; clone size: -; V gene: TRBV12-3/TRBV12-4; CDR3 protein: CASSHRSYSNQPQHF; CDR3 DNA: TGTGCCAGCAGTCACAGATCCTATAGCAATCAGCCCCAGCATTTT
D gene: TRBD2; J gene: TRBJ2-3; clone size: -; V gene: TRBV4-2; CDR3 protein: CASSQSTSLRTDTQYF; CDR3 DNA: TGTGCCAGCAGCCAATCGACTAGCCTACGCACAGATACGCAGTATTTT
D gene: -; J gene: TRBJ1-4; clone size: few; V gene: TRBV20-1; CDR3 protein: CSARWQRNEKLFF; CDR3 DNA: TGCAGTGCTAGGTGGCAGCGAAACGAAAAACTGTTTTTT
D gene: -; J gene: TRBJ1-2; clone size: few; V gene: TRBV18; CDR3 protein: CASSPDWADYGYTF; CDR3 DNA: TGTGCCAGCTCACCAGACTGGGCGGACTATGGCTACACCTTC
D gene: -; J gene: TRBJ2-7; clone size: -; V gene: TRBV20-1; CDR3 protein: CSATRAYRGYEQYF; CDR3 DNA: TGCAGTGCTACCCGGGCCTACCGGGGCTACGAGCAGTACTTC
D gene: -; J gene: TRBJ1-1; clone size: -; V gene: TRBV12-3/TRBV12-4; CDR3 protein: CASSPYRGLYTEAFF; CDR3 DNA: TGTGCCAGCAGCCCCTATCGAGGGCTTTACACTGAAGCTTTCTTT
D gene: TRBD1; J gene: TRBJ1-3; clone size: -; V gene: TRBV3-1; CDR3 protein: CASSILDRGGYTIYF; CDR3 DNA: TGTGCCAGCAGCATCTTGGACAGGGGAGGTTACACCATATATTTT
D gene: TRBD1; J gene: TRBJ1-1; clone size: -; V gene: TRBV20-1; CDR3 protein: CSARLRTGGPMNTEAFF; CDR3 DNA: TGCAGTGCTAGATTGAGGACAGGGGGTCCCATGAACACTGAAGCTTTCTTT
D gene: -; J gene: TRBJ2-1; clone size: many; V gene: TRBV7-8; CDR3 protein: CASSFSGVSYNEQFF; CDR3 DNA: TGTGCCAGCAGCTTTTCCGGGGTCTCCTACAATGAGCAGTTCTTC
D gene: -; J gene: TRBJ1-4; clone size: few; V gene: TRBV20-1; CDR3 protein: CSARALDEKLFF; CDR3 DNA: TGCAGTGCTAGAGCTCTGGATGAAAAACTGTTTTTT
D gene: TRBD1; J gene: TRBJ1-5; clone size: many; V gene: TRBV12-3/TRBV12-4; CDR3 protein: CASSTEYLTGGQPQHF; CDR3 DNA: TGTGCCAGCAGCACCGAATATCTGACAGGGGGACAGCCCCAGCATTTT
D gene: TRBD1; J gene: TRBJ2-7; clone size: few; V gene: TRBV12-3/TRBV12-4; CDR3 protein: CASSKAGTGWYYEQYF; CDR3 DNA: TGTGCCAGCAGCAAAGCCGGGACAGGGTGGTACTACGAGCAGTACTTC
D gene: -; J gene: TRBJ2-7; clone size: -; V gene: TRBV20-1; CDR3 protein: CSAPQYYEQYF; CDR3 DNA: TGCAGTGCCCCTCAGTATTACGAGCAGTACTTC
D gene: -; J gene: TRBJ1-5; clone size: -; V gene: TRBV10-3; CDR3 protein: CAISEDGSRRPQHF; CDR3 DNA: TGTGCCATCAGCGAGGACGGGTCCAGGAGGCCCCAGCATTTT
D gene: -; J gene: TRBJ1-4; clone size: few; V gene: TRBV7-9; CDR3 protein: CASSLPGSEKLFF; CDR3 DNA: TGTGCCAGCAGCTTACCGGGGAGTGAAAAACTGTTTTTT
D gene: TRBD2; J gene: TRBJ2-1; clone size: -; V gene: TRBV4-2; CDR3 protein: CASSQGLAGVRYNEQFF; CDR3 DNA: TGTGCCAGCAGCCAGGGACTAGCGGGAGTTCGCTACAATGAGCAGTTCTTC
D gene: -; J gene: TRBJ1-6; clone size: few; V gene: TRBV7-9; CDR3 protein: CASSLGRGSPLHF; CDR3 DNA: TGTGCCAGCAGCTTAGGCCGGGGCTCACCCCTCCACTTT
D gene: -; J gene: TRBJ1-5; clone size: few; V gene: TRBV2; CDR3 protein: CASSTRRSLQPQHF; CDR3 DNA: TGTGCCAGCAGTACTCGACGGAGTCTTCAGCCCCAGCATTTT
D gene: TRBD1; J gene: TRBJ1-2; clone size: -; V gene: TRBV28; CDR3 protein: CASSLPQGDGYTF; CDR3 DNA: TGTGCCAGCAGTTTACCACAGGGGGACGGCTACACCTTC